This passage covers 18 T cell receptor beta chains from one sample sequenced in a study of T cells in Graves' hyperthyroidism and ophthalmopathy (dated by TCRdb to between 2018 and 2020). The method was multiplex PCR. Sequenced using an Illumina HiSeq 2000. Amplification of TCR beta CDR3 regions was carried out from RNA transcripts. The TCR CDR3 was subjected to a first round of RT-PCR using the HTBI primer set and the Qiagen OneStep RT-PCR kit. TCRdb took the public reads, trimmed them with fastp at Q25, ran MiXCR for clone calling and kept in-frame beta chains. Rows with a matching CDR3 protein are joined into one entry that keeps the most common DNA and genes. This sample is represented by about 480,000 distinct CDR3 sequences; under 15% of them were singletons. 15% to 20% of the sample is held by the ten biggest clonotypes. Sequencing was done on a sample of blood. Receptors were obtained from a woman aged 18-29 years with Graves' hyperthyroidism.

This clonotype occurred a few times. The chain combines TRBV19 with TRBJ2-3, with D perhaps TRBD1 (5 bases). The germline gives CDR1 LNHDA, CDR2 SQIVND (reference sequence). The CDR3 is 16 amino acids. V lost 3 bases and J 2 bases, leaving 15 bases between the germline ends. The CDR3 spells CASSIGQGWATDTQYF. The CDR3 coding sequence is TGTGCCAGTAGTATCGGGCAGGGCTGGGCCACAGATACGCAGTATTTT.

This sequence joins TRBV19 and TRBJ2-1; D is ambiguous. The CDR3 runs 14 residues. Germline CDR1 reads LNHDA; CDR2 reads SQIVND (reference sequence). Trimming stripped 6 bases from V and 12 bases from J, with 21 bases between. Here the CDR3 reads CASRSQVRYGGQFF. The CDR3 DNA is TGTGCCAGTAGGTCTCAGGTTCGGTATGGTGGGCAGTTCTTC.

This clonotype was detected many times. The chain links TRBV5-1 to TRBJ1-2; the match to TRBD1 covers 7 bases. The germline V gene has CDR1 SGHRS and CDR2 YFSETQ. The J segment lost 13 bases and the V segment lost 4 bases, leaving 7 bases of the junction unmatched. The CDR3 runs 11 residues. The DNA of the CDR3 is TGCGCCAGCAGCGAAACAGGGGCGGTCACCTTC. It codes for CASSETGAVTF.

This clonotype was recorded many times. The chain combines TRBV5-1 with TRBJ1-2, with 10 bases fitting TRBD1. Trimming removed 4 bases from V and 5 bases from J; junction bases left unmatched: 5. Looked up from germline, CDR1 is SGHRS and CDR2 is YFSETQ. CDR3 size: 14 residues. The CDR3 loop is CASSVGDRGYGYTF. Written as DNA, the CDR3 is TGCGCCAGCAGCGTGGGGGACAGGGGATATGGCTACACCTTC. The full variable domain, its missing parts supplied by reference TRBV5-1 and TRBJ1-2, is KAGVTQTPRYLIKTRGQQVTLSCSPISGHRSVSWYQQTPGQGLQFLFEYFSETQRNKGNFPGRFSGRQFSNSRSEMNVSTLELGDSALYLCASSVGDRGYGYTFGSGTRLTVV.

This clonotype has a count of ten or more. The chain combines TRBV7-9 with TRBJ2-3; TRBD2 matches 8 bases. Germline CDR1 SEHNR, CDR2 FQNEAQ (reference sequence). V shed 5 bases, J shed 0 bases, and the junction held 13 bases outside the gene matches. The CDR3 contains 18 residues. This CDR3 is CASSPRRGSGASTDTQYF. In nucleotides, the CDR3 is TGTGCCAGCAGCCCCCGGCGGGGTAGCGGGGCTAGCACAGATACGCAGTATTTT.

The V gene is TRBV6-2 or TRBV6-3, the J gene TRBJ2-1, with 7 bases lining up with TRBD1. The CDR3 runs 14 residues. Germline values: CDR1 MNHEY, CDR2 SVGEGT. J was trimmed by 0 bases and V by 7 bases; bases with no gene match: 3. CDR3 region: CASITGASYNEQFF. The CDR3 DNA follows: TGTGCCAGCATTACAGGGGCCTCCTACAATGAGCAGTTCTTC.

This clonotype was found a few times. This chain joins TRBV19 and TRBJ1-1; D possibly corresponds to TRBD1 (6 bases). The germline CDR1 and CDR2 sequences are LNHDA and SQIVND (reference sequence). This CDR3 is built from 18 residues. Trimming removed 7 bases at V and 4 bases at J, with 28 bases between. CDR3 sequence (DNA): TGTGCCAGTAACCCAACAGGGAAAGGGGTGGCGGGGGGCACTGAAGCTTTCTTT. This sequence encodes CASNPTGKGVAGGTEAFF. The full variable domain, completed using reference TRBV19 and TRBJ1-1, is DGGITQSPKYLFRKEGQNVTLSCEQNLNHDAMYWYRQDPGQGLRLIYYSQIVNDFQKGDIAEGYSVSREKKESFPLTVTSAQKNPTAFYLCASNPTGKGVAGGTEAFFGQGTRLTVV.

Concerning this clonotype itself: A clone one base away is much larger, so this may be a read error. In DNA form, the CDR3 reads TGTGCCAGCAGCCCAGATGTCGGCTTACAAGAGACCCAGTACTTC. As protein: CASSPDVGLQETQYF. The rearrangement joins TRBV3-1 to TRBJ2-5; D ambiguous. CDR3 size: 15 residues. Germline lookup yields CDR1 LGHDT and CDR2 YNNKEL (reference sequence). Trimming shortened V by 4 bases and J by 2 bases, and 14 bases separated the two germline ends.

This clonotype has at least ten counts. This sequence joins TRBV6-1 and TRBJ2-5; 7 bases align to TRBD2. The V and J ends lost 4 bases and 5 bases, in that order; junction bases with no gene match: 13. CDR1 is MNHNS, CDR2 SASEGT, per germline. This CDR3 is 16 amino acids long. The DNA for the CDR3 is TGTGCCAGCAGTGGGGGGGGGACCGCCTTTCGGGAGACCCAGTACTTC. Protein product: CASSGGGTAFRETQYF.

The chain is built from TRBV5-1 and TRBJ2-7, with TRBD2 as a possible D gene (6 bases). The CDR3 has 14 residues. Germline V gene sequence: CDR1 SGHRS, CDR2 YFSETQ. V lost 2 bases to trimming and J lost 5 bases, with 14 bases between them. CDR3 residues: CASSLRGLPNEQYV. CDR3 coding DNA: TGCGCCAGCAGCTTAAGGGGACTCCCTAACGAGCAGTACGTC.

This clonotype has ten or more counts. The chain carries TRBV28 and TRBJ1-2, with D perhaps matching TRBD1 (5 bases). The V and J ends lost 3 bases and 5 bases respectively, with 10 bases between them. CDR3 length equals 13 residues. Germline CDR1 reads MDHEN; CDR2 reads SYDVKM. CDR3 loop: CASSFGTEYGYTF. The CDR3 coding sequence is TGTGCCAGCAGTTTCGGGACGGAGTATGGCTACACCTTC.

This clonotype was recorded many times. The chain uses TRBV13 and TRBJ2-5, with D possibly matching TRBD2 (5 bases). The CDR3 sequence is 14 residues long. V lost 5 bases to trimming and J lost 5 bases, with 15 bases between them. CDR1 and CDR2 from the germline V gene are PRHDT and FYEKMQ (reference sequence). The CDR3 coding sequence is TGTGCCAGCAGCCCCCCTGCGGAGCGGGAGACCCAGTACTTC. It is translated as CASSPPAERETQYF. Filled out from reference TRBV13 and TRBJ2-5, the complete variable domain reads AAGVIQSPRHLIKEKRETATLKCYPIPRHDTVYWYQQGPGQDPQFLISFYEKMQSDKGSIPDRFSAQQFSDYHSELNMSSLELGDSALYFCASSPPAERETQYFGPGTRLLVL.

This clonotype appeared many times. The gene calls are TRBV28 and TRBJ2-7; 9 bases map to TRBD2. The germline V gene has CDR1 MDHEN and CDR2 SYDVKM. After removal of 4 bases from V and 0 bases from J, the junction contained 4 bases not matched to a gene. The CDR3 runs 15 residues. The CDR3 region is CASSSLAGISYEQYV. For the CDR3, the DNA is TGTGCCAGCAGTTCCCTAGCGGGAATCTCCTACGAGCAGTACGTC.

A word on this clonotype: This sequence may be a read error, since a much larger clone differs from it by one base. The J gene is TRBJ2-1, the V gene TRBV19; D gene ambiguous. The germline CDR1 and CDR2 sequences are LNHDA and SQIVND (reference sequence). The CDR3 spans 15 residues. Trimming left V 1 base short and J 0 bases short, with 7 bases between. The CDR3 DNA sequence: TGTGCCAGTAGTATAGTACTTAGCTCCTACAATGAGCAGTTCTTC. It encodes CASSIVLSSYNEQFF.

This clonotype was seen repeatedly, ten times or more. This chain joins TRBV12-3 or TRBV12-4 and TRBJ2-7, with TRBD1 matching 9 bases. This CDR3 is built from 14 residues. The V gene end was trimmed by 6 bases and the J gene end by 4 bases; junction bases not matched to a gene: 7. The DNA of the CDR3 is TGTGCCAGCAGCGACCGGGACAGGGTTTACGAGCAGTACTTC. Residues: CASSDRDRVYEQYF.

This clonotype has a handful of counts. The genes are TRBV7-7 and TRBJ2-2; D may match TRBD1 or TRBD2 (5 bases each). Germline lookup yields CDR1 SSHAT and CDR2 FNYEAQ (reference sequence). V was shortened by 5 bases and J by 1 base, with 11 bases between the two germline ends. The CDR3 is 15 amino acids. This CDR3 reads CASSRDARNTGELFF. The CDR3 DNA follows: TGTGCCAGCAGCCGGGACGCGAGGAACACCGGGGAGCTGTTTTTT.

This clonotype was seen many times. This chain's CDR3 is CATSRDRTGGDEAFF. CDR3 DNA sequence: TGTGCCACCAGCAGAGATAGGACAGGGGGTGACGAAGCTTTCTTT. This chain links TRBV15 with TRBJ1-1; 10 bases are a match to TRBD1. The junction had 6 bases not matched to a gene; V was cut back by 0 bases and J by 8 bases. Germline assignment: CDR1 LNHNV and CDR2 YYDKDF (reference sequence). The CDR3 covers 15 residues.

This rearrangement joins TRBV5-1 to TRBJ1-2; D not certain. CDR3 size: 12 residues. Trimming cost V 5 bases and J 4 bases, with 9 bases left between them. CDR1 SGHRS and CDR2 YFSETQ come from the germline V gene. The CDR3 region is CASRAETYGYTF. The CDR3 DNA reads TGCGCCAGCAGGGCGGAAACCTATGGCTACACCTTC.